These 12 T cell receptor beta chains originate from one sample sequenced in a study of long-term antiretroviral therapy in people with HIV. The immunoSEQ assay was v3.0, run at survey level. The repertoire was sequenced with immunoSEQ multiplex PCR; TCRdb's copy has only in-frame clones and lacks some. The table lists 30,000 or so clones, approximately 90% of them singletons, with roughly 7.3% in the top ten. This material consisted of unsorted PBMCs, taken approximately 5 years before starting antiretroviral therapy. The receptors here all came from a man between 50 and 59 years old with HIV.

The J gene is TRBJ2-2, the V gene TRBV5-1; the match to TRBD2 covers 10 bases. CDR3 size: 17 residues. Germline V gene sequence: CDR1 SGHRS, CDR2 YFSETQ. After removal of 4 bases from V and 5 bases from J, the junction contained 11 bases not matched to a gene. The CDR3 loop is CASSQESGRAVTGELFF. CDR3 nucleotides: TGCGCCAGCAGCCAGGAGAGCGGGAGGGCCGTAACCGGGGAGCTGTTTTTT.

The chain uses TRBV7-3 and TRBJ1-2; unclear D gene. Trimming stripped 5 bases from V and 4 bases from J, with 14 bases between. The CDR3 consists of 14 residues. Germline V gene data show CDR1 as SGHTA and CDR2 as FQGTGA. The CDR3, as DNA: TGTGCCAGCAGCCCCGGGCCTGAGTCCTATGGCTACACCTTC. It translates to CASSPGPESYGYTF.

V and J are TRBV7-2 and TRBJ1-1; the D is unclear. This CDR3 has 15 residues. V dropped 10 bases and J dropped 2 bases, with 20 bases sitting between them. Germline V CDR1 and CDR2: SGHTA, FQGNSA. The CDR3 DNA follows: TGTGCCACCGAAGGGCCACTTCCTTCCAACACTGAAGCTTTCTTT. Protein product: CATEGPLPSNTEAFF.

V is TRBV11-2 and J is TRBJ1-1; a weak D match, TRBD1 (5 bases). Germline lookup yields CDR1 SGHAT and CDR2 FQNNGV. Between the trimmed V and J ends, which lost 5 bases and 3 bases, there was a span of 7 bases. CDR3 size: 12 residues. The CDR3 sequence is CASSPGHTEAFF. CDR3 coding DNA: TGTGCCAGCAGCCCAGGGCACACTGAAGCTTTCTTT. The whole variable domain, filled in from reference TRBV11-2 and TRBJ1-1, reads EAGVAQSPRYKIIEKRQSVAFWCNPISGHATLYWYQQILGQGPKLLIQFQNNGVVDDSQLPKDRFSAERLKGVDSTLKIQPAKLEDSAVYLCASSPGHTEAFFGQGTRLTVV.

The rearrangement joins TRBV29-1 to TRBJ2-5; 7 positions agree with TRBD1. TRBJ2-7 matches the DNA end more closely, so the J call is doubtful. Germline V gene lookup returns CDR1 SQVTM and CDR2 ANQGSEA. The CDR3 consists of 16 residues. Written as DNA, the CDR3 is TGCAGCGTTGAAAGAGGGGGCAGGGGGAACTCCTACGAGCAGTACTTC. Protein product: CSVERGGRGNSYEQYF.

The chain couples TRBV5-1 to TRBJ2-7, with 13 positions matching TRBD2. The V and J ends lost 3 bases and 2 bases, in that order; junction bases with no gene match: 5. Germline-derived CDR1 and CDR2 are SGHRS and YFSETQ. The CDR3 is 16 residues long. The CDR3 DNA reads TGCGCCAGCAGCTCCGGGACTAGCGGGACTACCTACGAGCAGTACTTC. This codes for CASSSGTSGTTYEQYF.

The V call is TRBV18, the J call TRBJ2-4, with TRBD1 matching 8 bases. The CDR3 runs 17 residues. Looked up from germline, CDR1 is KGHSH and CDR2 is LQKENI. J was trimmed by 3 bases and V by 3 bases; bases with no gene match: 10. The chain's CDR3 is CASSPREQGGVKNIQYF. The CDR3 region has the DNA TGTGCCAGCTCACCGAGGGAACAGGGGGGAGTCAAAAACATTCAGTACTTC.

The V call is TRBV7-2, the J call TRBJ1-2; maybe TRBD1 (5 bases). The CDR3 is 16 amino acids. The V end was cut by 5 bases, the J end by 8 bases, with 24 bases between. Per germline, CDR1 SGHTA and CDR2 FQGNSA. This CDR3 reads CASSPQIGGGIGGYTF. The CDR3 DNA sequence: TGTGCCAGCAGCCCACAAATTGGGGGGGGGATAGGAGGCTACACCTTC. Using reference TRBV7-2 and TRBJ1-2 for the parts outside the CDR3, the full variable domain is GAGVSQSPSNKVTEKGKDVELRCDPISGHTALYWYRQSLGQGLEFLIYFQGNSAPDKSGLPSDRFSAERTGGSVSTLTIQRTQQEDSAVYLCASSPQIGGGIGGYTFGSGTRLTVV.

The J gene is TRBJ1-5, the V gene TRBV10-3, with a weak D call TRBD1 (5 bases). V lost 4 bases, J lost 7 bases, and 8 bases lay in between. Looked up from germline, CDR1 is ENHRY and CDR2 is SYGVKD. The CDR3 is 12 amino acids. CDR3 protein: CAISGTRQPQHF. The CDR3 DNA follows: TGTGCCATCAGTGGGACAAGACAGCCCCAGCATTTT.

CDR3 amino acids: CASSPGTGLSGNTIYF. The CDR3, as DNA: TGTGCCAGCAGCCCCGGGACAGGGCTCTCTGGAAACACCATATATTTT. The V and J genes are TRBV7-3 and TRBJ1-3; 9 nucleotides align to TRBD1. The CDR3 loop spans 16 amino acids. Germline-derived CDR1 and CDR2 are SGHTA and FQGTGA. J was trimmed by 0 bases and V by 5 bases; bases with no gene match: 5.

The chain recombines TRBV5-5 with TRBJ1-2, with D hard to call. Trimming took off 0 bases at V and 4 bases at J, with 10 bases between the two ends. Germline values: CDR1 SGHKS, CDR2 YYEKEE (reference sequence). This CDR3 has 14 amino acids. The CDR3, as DNA: TGTGCCAGCAGCTTGGATGGCGGGATCTATGGCTACACCTTC. This codes for CASSLDGGIYGYTF.

This chain connects TRBV20-1 to TRBJ2-1; D may be TRBD2 (5 bases). The V gene lost 3 bases and the J gene lost 9 bases, with 9 bases spanning the gap. In germline, CDR1 is DFQATT, CDR2 SNEGSKA (reference sequence). This CDR3 contains 11 residues. Here the CDR3 reads CSASSSSEQFF. CDR3 nucleotide sequence: TGCAGTGCTAGCTCTAGCAGTGAGCAGTTCTTC.